This T cell receptor beta chain was observed in a study of OX40 agonist ivuxolimab in advanced cancers. Study-wide background: Each dose-escalation patient presented with hepatocellular carcinoma, melanoma, renal cell or head and neck cancer. Partial responses were recorded for three patients, including one with hepatocellular carcinoma and two with cutaneous melanoma.

In the case of this clone: Its antigen is unidentified.

Clones were read by immunoSEQ multiplex PCR, and TCRdb kept only the in-frame ones, dropping some. The sample records 66,000 or so clones, roughly 84% being singletons. Study-level results: Nonresponders included some who also had low normalized T-cell clonal expansion. Partial responders at 0.1-3.0 mg/kg showed near-lowest clonal expansion.

Germline V CDR1 and CDR2: MNHEY, SMNVEV (reference sequence). This CDR3 has 16 residues. V was cut by 5 bases and J by 1 base, with 17 bases left in between. Sequencing was performed on CD4+ or CD8+ T cells sorted from blood, taken in a trial of the OX40 agonist ivuxolimab. This clonotype was obtained from an adult with an advanced solid tumor such as melanoma, head and neck, liver or kidney cancer. This chain uses TRBV27 with TRBJ1-2, with no clear D. Written as DNA, the CDR3 is TGTGCCAGCAGTCCCGCTGGGATGACTCTTAACTATGGCTACACCTTC. Its translation is CASSPAGMTLNYGYTF.